This T cell receptor beta chain is from a study of blood T cell repertoires in COVID-19. Study as a whole: COVID-19 samples collected from the United States, Italy and Spain covered acute and convalescent phases. PBMCs, B-cell-depleted T cells, or T cells provided the cDNA or gDNA that made up the material.

Per the original data handling: Nucleated cell number was recorded as an estimate derived from reference gene primer amplification. Using immunoSEQ multiplex PCR, the repertoire was profiled, and TCRdb retains in-frame clones only, with some absent. V, J and clone size are taken as reported in that table, and D and trimming were inferred from the DNA itself. The sample carries 50,000 to 65,000 clones, about 90% recorded once. This CDR3 comprises 17 residues. The TCR was taken from a man between 60 and 75 years old with acute or convalescent COVID-19. The sample taken for sequencing was peripheral blood. The chain recombines TRBV21-1 with TRBJ2-7; TRBD1 was called by the table and not checked on the DNA. TRBV21-1 is a known pseudogene. The CDR3 here is CASSTPRGQDRSNEQYF. CDR3 in DNA: TGTGCCAGCAGCACCCCAAGGGGACAGGATCGTTCCAACGAGCAGTACTTC.